This TCR beta chain is drawn from a study of T-cell reconstitution after alpha-beta-depleted transplantation in children. The CDR3 has 13 residues. The V end lost 0 bases, the J end lost 9 bases, and 6 bases lay between the germline ends. Per the germline V gene, CDR1 is SGHVS and CDR2 is FQNEAQ. For TCRbeta, the library was prepared with unique molecular identifiers. TCRdb used MiXCR to reprocess the PCR reads, holding one entry per CDR3 protein. The sample lists approximately 93,000 distinct CDR3 sequences, roughly 8.3% occurring once. This clonotype appeared many times. Sequences were derived from PBMCs from the stem cell graft donor, sampled from the stem cell graft. The chain has TRBV7-8 and TRBJ1-6; D uncertain. The receptor comes from a human donor who donated a stem cell graft to a child with congenital amegakaryocytic thrombocytopenia. Written as DNA, the CDR3 is TGTGCCAGCAGCTTAGCTTTCGGTTCACCCCTCCACTTT. Translating gives CASSLAFGSPLHF. Supplemented by reference TRBV7-8 and TRBJ1-6, the full variable domain reads GAGVSQSPRYKVAKRGQDVALRCDPISGHVSLFWYQQALGQGPEFLTYFQNEAQLDKSGLPSDRFFAERPEGSVSTLKIQRTQQEDSAVYLCASSLAFGSPLHFGNGTRLTVT.